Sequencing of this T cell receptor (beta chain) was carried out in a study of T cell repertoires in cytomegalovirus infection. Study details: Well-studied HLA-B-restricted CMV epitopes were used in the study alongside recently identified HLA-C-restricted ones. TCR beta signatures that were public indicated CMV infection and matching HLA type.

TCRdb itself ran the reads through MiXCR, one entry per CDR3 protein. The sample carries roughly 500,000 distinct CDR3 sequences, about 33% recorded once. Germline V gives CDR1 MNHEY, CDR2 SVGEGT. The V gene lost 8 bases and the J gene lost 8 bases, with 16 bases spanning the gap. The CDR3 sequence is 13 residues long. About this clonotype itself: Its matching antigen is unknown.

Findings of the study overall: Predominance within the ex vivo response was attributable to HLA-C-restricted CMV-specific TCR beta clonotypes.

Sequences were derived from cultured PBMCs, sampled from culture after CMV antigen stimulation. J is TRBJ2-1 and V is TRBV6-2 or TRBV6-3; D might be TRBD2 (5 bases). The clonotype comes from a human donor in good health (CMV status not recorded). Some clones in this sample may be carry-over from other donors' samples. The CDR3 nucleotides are TGTGCCAGCGCGGGCGGTAGAGTGGATGAGCAGTTCTTC. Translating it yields CASAGGRVDEQFF.